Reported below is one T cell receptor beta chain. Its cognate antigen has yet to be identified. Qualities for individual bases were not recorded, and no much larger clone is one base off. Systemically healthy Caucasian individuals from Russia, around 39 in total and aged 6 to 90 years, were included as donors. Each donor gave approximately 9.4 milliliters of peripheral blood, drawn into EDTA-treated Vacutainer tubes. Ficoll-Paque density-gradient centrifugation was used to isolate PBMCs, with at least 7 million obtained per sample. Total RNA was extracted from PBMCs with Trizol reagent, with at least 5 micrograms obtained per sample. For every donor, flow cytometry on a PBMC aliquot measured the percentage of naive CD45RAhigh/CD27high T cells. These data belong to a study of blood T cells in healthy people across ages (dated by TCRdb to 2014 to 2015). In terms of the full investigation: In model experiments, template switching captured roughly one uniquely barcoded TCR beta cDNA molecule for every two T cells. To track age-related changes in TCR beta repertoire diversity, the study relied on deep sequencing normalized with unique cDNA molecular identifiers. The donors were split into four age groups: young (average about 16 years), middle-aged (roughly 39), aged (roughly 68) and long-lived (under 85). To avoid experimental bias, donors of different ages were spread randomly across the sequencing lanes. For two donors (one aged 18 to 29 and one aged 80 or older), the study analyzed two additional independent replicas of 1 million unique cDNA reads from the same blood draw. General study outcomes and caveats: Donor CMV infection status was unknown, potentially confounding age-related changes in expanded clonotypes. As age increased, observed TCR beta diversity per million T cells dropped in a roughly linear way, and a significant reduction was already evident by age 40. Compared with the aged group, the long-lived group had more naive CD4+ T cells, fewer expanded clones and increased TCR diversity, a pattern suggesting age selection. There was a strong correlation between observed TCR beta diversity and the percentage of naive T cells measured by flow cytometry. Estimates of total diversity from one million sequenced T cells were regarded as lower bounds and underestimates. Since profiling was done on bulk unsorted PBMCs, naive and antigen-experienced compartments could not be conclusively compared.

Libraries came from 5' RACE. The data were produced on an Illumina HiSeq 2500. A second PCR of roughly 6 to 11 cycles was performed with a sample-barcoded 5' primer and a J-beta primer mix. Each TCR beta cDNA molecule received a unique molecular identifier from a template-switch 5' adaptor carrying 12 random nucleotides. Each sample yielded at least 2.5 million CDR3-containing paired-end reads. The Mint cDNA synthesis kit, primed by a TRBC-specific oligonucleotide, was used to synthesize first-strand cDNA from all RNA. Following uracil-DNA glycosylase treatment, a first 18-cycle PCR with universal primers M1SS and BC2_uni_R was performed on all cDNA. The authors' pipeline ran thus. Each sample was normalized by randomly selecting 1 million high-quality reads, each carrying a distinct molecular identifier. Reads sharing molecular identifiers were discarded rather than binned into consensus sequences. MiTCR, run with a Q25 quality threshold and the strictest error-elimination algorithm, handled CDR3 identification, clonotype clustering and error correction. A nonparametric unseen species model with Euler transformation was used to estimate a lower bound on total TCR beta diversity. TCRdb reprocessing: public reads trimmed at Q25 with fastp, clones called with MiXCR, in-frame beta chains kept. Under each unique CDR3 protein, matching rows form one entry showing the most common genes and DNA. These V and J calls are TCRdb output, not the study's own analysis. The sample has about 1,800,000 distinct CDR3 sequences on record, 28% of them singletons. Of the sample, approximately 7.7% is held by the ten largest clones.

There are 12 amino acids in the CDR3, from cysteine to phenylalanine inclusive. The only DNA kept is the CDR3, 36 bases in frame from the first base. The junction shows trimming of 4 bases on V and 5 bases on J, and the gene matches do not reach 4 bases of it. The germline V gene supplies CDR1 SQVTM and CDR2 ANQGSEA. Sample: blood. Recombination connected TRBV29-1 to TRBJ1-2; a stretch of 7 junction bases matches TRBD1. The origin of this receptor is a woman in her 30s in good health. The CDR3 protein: CSVGVTGYGYTF. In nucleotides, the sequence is TGCAGCGTTGGTGTGACAGGGTATGGCTACACCTTC.